This T cell receptor beta chain derives from a study of T-cell reconstitution after alpha-beta-depleted transplantation in children. The CDR3 has 16 amino acids. Germline-derived CDR1 and CDR2 are SGHTA and FQGTGA. Trimming cost V 5 bases and J 1 base, with 12 bases left between them. This clonotype came up many times. Its antigen is currently unknown. A library of TCRbeta sequences, prepared with unique molecular identifiers, was generated. TCRdb processed the PCR reads anew with MiXCR; each CDR3 protein has one entry. The sample yields approximately 70,000 distinct CDR3 sequences, roughly 4.9% seen once. Broader study findings: Surviving recipient T cells and thymic progenitors accounted for the high day-60 TCRbeta diversity observed in some patients. A year post-transplant, T-cell counts and diversity derived mostly from newly produced T cells. At around two months after transplant, the alpha-beta T cells were reportedly derived from several hundred expanded clones that came from non-depleted graft cells.

The clonotype was recovered from a boy less than two years old who had a stem cell transplant for acute myeloid leukemia, so the T cells may come from the graft donor. The rearrangement links TRBV7-3 to TRBJ2-6; no firm D call. The source material was PBMCs, mostly from graft donor cells, sampled 180 days after TCRalphabeta/CD19-depleted stem cell transplant. CDR3 DNA: TGTGCCAGCAGCCCACGGGTGGTTTCTGGGGCCAACGTCCTGACTTTC. As protein: CASSPRVVSGANVLTF.